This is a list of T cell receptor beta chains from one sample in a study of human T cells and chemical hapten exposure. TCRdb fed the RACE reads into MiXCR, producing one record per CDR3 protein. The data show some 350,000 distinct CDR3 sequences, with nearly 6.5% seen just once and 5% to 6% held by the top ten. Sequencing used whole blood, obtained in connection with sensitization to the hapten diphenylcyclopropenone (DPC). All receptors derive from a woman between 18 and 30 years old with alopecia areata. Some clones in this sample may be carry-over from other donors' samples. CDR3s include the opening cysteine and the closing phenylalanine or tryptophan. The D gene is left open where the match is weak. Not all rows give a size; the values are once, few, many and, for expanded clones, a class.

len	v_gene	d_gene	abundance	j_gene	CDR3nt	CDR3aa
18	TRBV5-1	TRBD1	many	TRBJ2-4	TGCGCCAGCAGCTCGCGGACAGGTGGAATATTAGCCAAAAACATTCAGTACTTC	CASSSRTGGILAKNIQYF
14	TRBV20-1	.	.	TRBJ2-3	TGCAGTGCTAGAGATACCTTACGCACAGATACGCAGTATTTT	CSARDTLRTDTQYF
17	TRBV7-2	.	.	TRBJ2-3	TGTGCCAGCAGCTTAGCCGGGCCGGTCCAGGGGTCAGATACGCAGTATTTT	CASSLAGPVQGSDTQYF
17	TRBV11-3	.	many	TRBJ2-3	TGTGCCAGCAGGTCACCCACCAACTGGGCCCAAGGAGATACGCAGTATTTT	CASRSPTNWAQGDTQYF
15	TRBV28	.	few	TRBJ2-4	TGTGCCAGCAGTTTATTTGCGGACCTGCGGAACATTCAGTACTTC	CASSLFADLRNIQYF
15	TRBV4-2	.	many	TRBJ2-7	TGTGCCAGCAGCCAGGGAAAGGGACGGACCTACGAGCAGTACTTC	CASSQGKGRTYEQYF
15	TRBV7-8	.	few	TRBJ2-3	TGTGCCAGCAGCTTACGGGCGTTAGGGGGAGATACGCAGTATTTT	CASSLRALGGDTQYF
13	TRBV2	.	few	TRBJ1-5	TGTGCCAGCAGTCCGGATGCTGGTTCCGCCCAGCATTTT	CASSPDAGSAQHF
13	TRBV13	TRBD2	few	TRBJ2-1	TGTGCCAGCAGCTTAGAGGGAGGGGAAGAGCAGTTCTTC	CASSLEGGEEQFF
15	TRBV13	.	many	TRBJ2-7	TGTGCCAGCAGTTCGGGGACCCGGGGAAGTAACGAGCAGTACTTC	CASSSGTRGSNEQYF
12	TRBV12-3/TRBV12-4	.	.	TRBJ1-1	TGTGCCAGCAGTTTCCGGGGGATTGAAGCTTTCTTT	CASSFRGIEAFF
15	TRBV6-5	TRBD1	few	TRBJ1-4	TGTGCCAGCAGTTCCACACAGGGGAGGGTTGAAAAACTGTTTTTT	CASSSTQGRVEKLFF
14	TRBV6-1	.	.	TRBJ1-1	TGTGCCAGCAGTGAACAGGGAGAGAACACTGAAGCTTTCTTT	CASSEQGENTEAFF
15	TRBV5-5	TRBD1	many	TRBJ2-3	TGTGCCAGCAGCTTTACGGGACAGACAACAGATACGCAGTATTTT	CASSFTGQTTDTQYF
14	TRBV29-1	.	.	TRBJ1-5	TGCAGCGTCGTCGTTCAAGATAGCAATCAGCCCCAGCATTTT	CSVVVQDSNQPQHF
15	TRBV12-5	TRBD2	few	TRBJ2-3	TGTGCTAGTGGTTTGACTAGCGGGCTCACAGATACGCAGTATTTT	CASGLTSGLTDTQYF
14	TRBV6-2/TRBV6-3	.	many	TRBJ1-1	TGTGCCAGCAGAAAGGGGACGGCGGCCACTGAAGCTTTCTTT	CASRKGTAATEAFF
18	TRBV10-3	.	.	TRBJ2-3	TGTGCCATCAGTGTGATAGGATCCACGGACAGCCGCACAGATACGCAGTATTTT	CAISVIGSTDSRTDTQYF
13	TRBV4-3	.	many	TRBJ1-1	TGCGCCAGCAGCCAAGAGGCCGAAGGGGAAGCTTTCTTT	CASSQEAEGEAFF
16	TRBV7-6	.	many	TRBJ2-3	TGTGCCAGCAGCTTAGGACGGGGCCAAAGCACAGATACGCAGTATTTT	CASSLGRGQSTDTQYF
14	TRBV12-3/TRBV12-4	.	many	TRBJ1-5	TGTGCCAGCACCCGCCGGGCCGGCAATCAGCCCCAGCATTTT	CASTRRAGNQPQHF
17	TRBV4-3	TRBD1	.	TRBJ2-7	TGCGCCAGCAGCCAAGCCGGGACAGGGGGCCTCTCCTACGAGCAGTACTTC	CASSQAGTGGLSYEQYF
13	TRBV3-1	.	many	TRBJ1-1	TGTGCCAGCAGCCAATGGATGGGCACTGAAGCTTTCTTT	CASSQWMGTEAFF
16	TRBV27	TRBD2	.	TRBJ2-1	TGTGCCAGCAGTTTAAAGCGGGGACTGACCTACAATGAGCAGTTCTTC	CASSLKRGLTYNEQFF
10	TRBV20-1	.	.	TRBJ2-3	TGCGCCGTACACACAGATACGCAGTATTTT	CAVHTDTQYF
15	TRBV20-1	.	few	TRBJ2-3	TGCAGTGCCCCTGACCTTCAGGGCAGAACAGATACGCAGTATTTT	CSAPDLQGRTDTQYF
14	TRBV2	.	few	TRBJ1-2	TGTGCCAGCAGTGAAATTCGAGGGGTTGATGGCTACACCTTC	CASSEIRGVDGYTF
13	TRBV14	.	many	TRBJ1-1	TGTGCCAGCAGCCAAGATCTTGCCCAGATAGCTTTCTTT	CASSQDLAQIAFF
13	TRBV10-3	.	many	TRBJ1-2	TGTGCCATCAGCCCAGGTTTATCAACCGGCTACACCTTC	CAISPGLSTGYTF
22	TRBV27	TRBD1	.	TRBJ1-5	TGTGCCAGCAGTCCCAGACACTACGGACAGGGGCTGTCGGGAGGAGGCAATCAGCCCCAGCATTTT	CASSPRHYGQGLSGGGNQPQHF
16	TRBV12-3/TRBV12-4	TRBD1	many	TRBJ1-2	TGTGCCAGCAGCGGACTCGGGACAGGGGGTTCCTATGGCTACACCTTC	CASSGLGTGGSYGYTF
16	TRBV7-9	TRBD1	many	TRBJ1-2	TGTGCCAGCAGCAAACAGGGGGATAACCCCGAATATGGCTACACCTTC	CASSKQGDNPEYGYTF